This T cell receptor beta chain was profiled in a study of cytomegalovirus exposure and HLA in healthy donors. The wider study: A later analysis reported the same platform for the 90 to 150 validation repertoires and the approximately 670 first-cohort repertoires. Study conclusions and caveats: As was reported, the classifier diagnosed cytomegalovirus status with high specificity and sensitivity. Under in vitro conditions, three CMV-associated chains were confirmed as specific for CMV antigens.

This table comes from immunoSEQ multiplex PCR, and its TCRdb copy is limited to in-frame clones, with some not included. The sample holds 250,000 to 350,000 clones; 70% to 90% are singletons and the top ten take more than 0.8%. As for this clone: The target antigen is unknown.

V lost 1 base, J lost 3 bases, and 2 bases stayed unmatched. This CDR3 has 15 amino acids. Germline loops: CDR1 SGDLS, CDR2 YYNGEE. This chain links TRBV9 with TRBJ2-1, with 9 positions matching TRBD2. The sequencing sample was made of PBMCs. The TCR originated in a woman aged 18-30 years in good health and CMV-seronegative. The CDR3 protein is CASSVLAGSYNEQFF. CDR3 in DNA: TGTGCCAGCAGCGTACTAGCGGGAAGCTACAATGAGCAGTTCTTC.